A single sample is the source of the 16 T cell receptor beta chains below, sequenced in a study of blood T cell repertoires in COVID-19. The protocol was immunoSEQ multiplex PCR, while the TCRdb copy is restricted to in-frame clones and leaves out a portion. The top ten clones hold 4.1% of a sample with more than 200,000 clones, about 89% of them seen once. Sequenced sample: PBMCs or T cells enriched from blood (not recorded which). The receptor set was obtained from a woman between 25 and 40 years old who had recovered from COVID-19.

The J gene is TRBJ2-7, the V gene TRBV29-1, with D perhaps matching TRBD2 (7 bases). Germline V gene sequence: CDR1 SQVTM, CDR2 ANQGSEA. Trimming left V 6 bases short and J 3 bases short, with 12 bases between. The CDR3 spans 12 residues. CDR3 nucleotides: TGCAGCGTGGAGGGGGGGCTCTACGAGCAGTACTTC. Translated: CSVEGGLYEQYF.

Comment on this clone: Mismatch with germline at one junction end may stem from a read error. CDR3 in DNA: TGCAGCGTTGAAAAGGGGATCTTC. Its translation is CSVEKGIF. This sequence joins TRBV29-1 and TRBJ1-2; possibly TRBD1 for D (5 bases). Germline V CDR1 and CDR2: SQVTM, ANQGSEA. CDR3 length equals 8 residues.

The rearrangement uses TRBV6-4 and TRBJ1-2; no definite D call. V was shortened by 2 bases and J by 8 bases, with 18 bases between the two germline ends. Looked up from germline, CDR1 is MRHNA and CDR2 is SNTAGT. The CDR3 loop spans 15 amino acids. The CDR3 DNA reads as TGTGCCAGCAGTGACGTCGACGGGGATTATGGAGGCTACACCTTC. It yields the protein CASSDVDGDYGGYTF.

The J gene is TRBJ1-2, the V gene TRBV5-5; 9 nucleotides agree with TRBD1. CDR1 is SGHKS, CDR2 YYEKEE, per germline (reference sequence). The CDR3 runs 16 residues. J lost 0 bases, V lost 7 bases, and 10 bases had no gene match. CDR3 bases: TGTGCCAGCTCCCTGGGACAGGGCCGATCTAACTATGGCTACACCTTC. Its protein product is CASSLGQGRSNYGYTF.

This chain links TRBV3-1 (or the pseudogene TRBV3-2) with TRBJ2-5; 7 bases match TRBD2. Trimming cost V 5 bases and J 4 bases; bases outside gene matches: 4. The CDR3 sequence is 13 residues long. Per germline, CDR1 LGHDT and CDR2 YNNKEL (reference sequence). The CDR3 coding sequence is TGTGCCAGCAGCGAAGGGAGGGGAGAGACCCAGTACTTC. It is translated as CASSEGRGETQYF.

V and J are TRBV6-5 and TRBJ1-2; D perhaps matches TRBD1 (6 bases). Germline-derived CDR1 and CDR2 are MNHEY and SVGAGI. V lost 2 bases and J lost 2, with 6 bases in between. CDR3 length: 13 amino acids. The CDR3 sequence is CASSYTGNYGYTF. The CDR3 region has the DNA TGTGCCAGCAGTTACACAGGGAACTATGGCTACACCTTC.

To note about this clone: The sample contains more than one DNA sequence encoding this CDR3. The V and J genes are TRBV20-1 and TRBJ1-1; the D is unclear. CDR1 and CDR2 (germline): DFQATT, SNEGSKA (reference sequence). This CDR3 spans 10 amino acids. V shed 3 bases and J shed 7 bases, with 6 bases lying between them. The CDR3 sequence: CSASRGEAFF. CDR3 in DNA: TGCAGTGCTAGCCGAGGTGAAGCTTTCTTT.

A few counts support this clone. The CDR3 protein is CASSPLVPMRTSFGYEQYF. CDR3 DNA sequence: TGTGCCAGCAGTCCCCTCGTCCCCATGAGGACTAGCTTTGGCTACGAGCAGTACTTC. The J gene is TRBJ2-7, the V gene TRBV6-6; TRBD2 agrees at 8 bases. The germline CDR1 and CDR2 sequences are MNHNY and SVGAGI (reference sequence). Losses at the gene ends were 5 bases for V and 3 bases for J; bases not matched to a gene: 21. The CDR3 contains 19 residues.

J is TRBJ2-6 and V is TRBV27, with unresolved D. The germline V gene encodes CDR1 MNHEY and CDR2 SMNVEV (reference sequence). This CDR3 is 15 amino acids long. With 3 bases removed from V and 1 base from J, the gap between germline ends came to 7 bases. The CDR3 sequence is CASSFRLSGANVLTF. The CDR3 nucleotides are TGTGCCAGCAGTTTTCGTCTATCTGGGGCCAACGTCCTGACTTTC.

This chain links TRBV19 with TRBJ2-2; the D gene is possibly TRBD1 (6 bases). Trimming took off 7 bases at V and 3 bases at J, with 12 bases between the two ends. CDR1 and CDR2 from the germline V gene are LNHDA and SQIVND (reference sequence). The CDR3 totals 14 residues. The CDR3 region is CASIGQGHTGELFF. The CDR3 bases are TGTGCCAGTATTGGGCAGGGGCACACCGGGGAGCTGTTTTTT.

The table lists this clone with a count of one. This sequence joins TRBV28 and TRBJ1-3; D call uncertain. V lost 8 bases and J lost 4, with 18 bases in between. Germline V gene sequence: CDR1 MDHEN, CDR2 SYDVKM. The CDR3 is 15 amino acids. This CDR3 is CASEGETTGGNTIYF. CDR3 nucleotide sequence: TGTGCCAGCGAAGGCGAGACGACGGGAGGAAACACCATATATTTT.

The CDR3 sequence: CAISEGLGGKSFF. The CDR3 DNA follows: TGTGCCATCAGTGAGGGCTTGGGGGGGAAGTCTTTCTTT. This chain uses TRBV10-3 with TRBJ1-1; possible D gene TRBD1, 5 bases. The CDR3 is 13 residues long. Germline lookup yields CDR1 ENHRY and CDR2 SYGVKD. Trimming took 2 bases from V and 12 from J, leaving 16 bases between them.

CDR3 nucleotide sequence: TGTGCCAGCAGCCCAGGGGGACAGCCGAACACTGAAGCTTTCTTT. Translation: CASSPGGQPNTEAFF. The V gene is TRBV9, the J gene TRBJ1-1; 7 bases match TRBD1. Trimming at V came to 4 bases and at J to 1 base, leaving 7 bases not matched to a gene. Germline CDR1 and CDR2: SGDLS and YYNGEE. The CDR3 consists of 15 residues.

The rearrangement joins TRBV28 to TRBJ1-2, with 7 bases lining up with TRBD1. Germline trimming cut 6 bases from V and 7 bases from J; bases unmatched to any gene: 11. The CDR3 is 14 amino acids. The germline V gene encodes CDR1 MDHEN and CDR2 SYDVKM. CDR3 sequence: CASSPVWDSSGYTF. The CDR3, as DNA: TGTGCCAGCAGCCCCGTATGGGACAGCAGTGGCTACACCTTC.

This chain uses TRBV30 with TRBJ2-4; 7 bases fit TRBD2. Germline CDR1 is GTSNPN and CDR2 is SVGIG (reference sequence). J gave up 8 bases and V 0 bases, and 7 bases lay outside the gene matches. This CDR3 contains 14 residues. The DNA of the CDR3 is TGTGCCTGGAGTGTTAGGGCGGGAGATGACATTCAGTACTTC. Translating gives CAWSVRAGDDIQYF.

This clone has a single count. The genes are TRBV28 and TRBJ1-2; 9 bases line up with TRBD1. Germline V lookup: CDR1 MDHEN, CDR2 SYDVKM. The CDR3 has 16 amino acids. With 5 bases clipped from V and 4 bases from J, the junction kept 11 bases outside the gene matches. CDR3 region: CASSSIRDRDLYGYTF. DNA for the CDR3: TGTGCCAGCAGTAGTATAAGGGACAGGGACCTCTATGGCTACACCTTC.